The clone carrying this T cell receptor beta chain was seen a handful of times. No antigen is known for it. The data originate from a study of blood T cells in healthy people across ages. General study findings and limits: The recorded TCR beta diversity per million T cells decreased in a roughly linear manner with age. There were more naive CD4+ cells and higher diversity in long-lived donors than in aged donors. With donor CMV status unknown, expanded clonotype changes were possibly confounded.

A J-beta primer mix and a sample-barcoded 5' primer were used in a second PCR of roughly 7 to 12 cycles. From the 5' RACE reads, TCRdb called clonotypes with MiXCR, one entry per CDR3 protein. The table lists roughly 790,000 distinct CDR3 sequences, roughly 41% of them singletons, with about 20% in the top ten. The V and J ends lost 4 bases and 3 bases respectively, with 6 bases between them. This CDR3 contains 12 residues. Germline loops: CDR1 MDHEN, CDR2 SYDVKM. J is TRBJ1-1 and V is TRBV28; D not resolved. The clonotype comes from a woman between 55 and 75 years old in good health. The sample consisted of blood. CDR3 in amino acids: CASSYRDTEAFF. CDR3 coding DNA: TGTGCCAGCAGTTATCGCGACACTGAAGCTTTCTTT.